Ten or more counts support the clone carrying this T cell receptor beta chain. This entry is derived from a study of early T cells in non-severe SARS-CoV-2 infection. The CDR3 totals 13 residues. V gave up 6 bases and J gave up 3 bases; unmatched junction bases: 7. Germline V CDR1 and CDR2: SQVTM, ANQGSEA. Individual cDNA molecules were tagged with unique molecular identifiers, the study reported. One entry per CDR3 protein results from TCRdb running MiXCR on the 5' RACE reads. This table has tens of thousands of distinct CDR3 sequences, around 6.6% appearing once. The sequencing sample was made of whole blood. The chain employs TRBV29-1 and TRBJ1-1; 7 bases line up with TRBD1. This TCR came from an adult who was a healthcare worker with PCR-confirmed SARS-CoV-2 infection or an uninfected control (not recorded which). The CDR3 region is CSVTGDRDTEAFF. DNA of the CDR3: TGCAGCGTAACAGGGGACCGGGACACTGAAGCTTTCTTT.